This T cell receptor beta chain was recovered during a study of molecular identifiers for immune sequencing clone quantification. Bulk TCR libraries were made with methods that had been previously described and with listed TCR primers. TCRdb re-analysed the PCR reads in MiXCR, keeping a single row per CDR3 protein. The sample contains approximately 670,000 distinct CDR3 sequences, 15% to 20% of which appear only once. About this clonotype: This clone may be a read error of a much larger clone one base away.

The V and J ends lost 2 bases and 4 bases respectively, with 20 bases between them. CDR1 is MNHEY and CDR2 is SVGEGT in the germline V gene. The CDR3 runs to 18 residues. The genes are TRBV6-2 or TRBV6-3 and TRBJ2-2; D is undetermined. Sequencing was done on a sample of naive CD8+ T cells from blood, with Jurkat cell RNA spiked in. Subset here: FACS-sorted CD8+CD4-CCR7+CD45RA+ naive T cells. This TCR was sampled from a human donor in good health. Some libraries in this study had Jurkat cell RNA spiked in. As DNA, the CDR3 is TGTGCCAGCAGTTACGAGAGACTCCCTAGTTTGGTCACCGGGGAGCTGTTTTTT. Translating it yields CASSYERLPSLVTGELFF.